Shown below are 7 T cell receptor beta chains from a single sample sequenced in a study of PD-L1 blockade in urothelial cancer. As for time point: peripheral blood 6 weeks after treatment start. Profiling relied on immunoSEQ multiplex PCR, and the TCRdb table lists in-frame clones only, not all of them. The data show 120,000 or so clones, about 82% seen once. Sequencing used PBMCs, obtained around atezolizumab (anti-PD-L1) treatment. The receptors come from a man between 50 and 59 years old with urothelial cancer.

This chain links TRBV21-1 with TRBJ2-5; the table's D call TRBD1 went unverified against the DNA. TRBV21-1 is an annotated pseudogene. The CDR3 is 18 residues long. Here the CDR3 reads CASSKGDSGTGSQETQYF. The CDR3 DNA is TGTGCCAGCAGCAAAGGTGATAGTGGGACAGGGTCCCAAGAGACCCAGTACTTC.

The V call is TRBV29-1, the J call TRBJ2-7; no clear D. The CDR3 length is 12 residues. V was shortened by 4 bases and J by 2 bases, with 9 bases between the two germline ends. Germline V gene sequence: CDR1 SQVTM, CDR2 ANQGSEA. CDR3 DNA sequence: TGCAGCGTTGTCAACAGACCCTACGAGCAGTACTTC. Translation: CSVVNRPYEQYF.

The gene calls are TRBV4-1 and TRBJ2-3, with 11 bases lining up with TRBD1. The CDR3 is 17 residues long. CDR1 and CDR2 from the germline V gene are MGHRA and YSYEKL. V gave up 1 base and J gave up 1 base; unmatched junction bases: 4. This CDR3 is CASSQVMGQGGTDTQYF. The CDR3 coding sequence is TGCGCCAGCAGCCAAGTCATGGGACAGGGGGGCACAGATACGCAGTATTTT.

The sample holds one count of this clone. This chain links TRBV4-2 with TRBJ1-4, with 8 bases aligning to TRBD1. Germline loops: CDR1 LGHNA, CDR2 YNFKEQ. The CDR3 runs to 15 residues. J was trimmed by 0 bases and V by 6 bases; bases with no gene match: 3. The CDR3 sequence is CASSLQGATNEKLFF. CDR3 bases: TGTGCCAGCAGTCTACAGGGGGCAACTAATGAAAAACTGTTTTTT.

The chain joins TRBV18 to TRBJ2-2; tentative D call: TRBD1 (6 bases). This CDR3 region has 16 residues. Trimming stripped 3 bases from V and 1 base from J, with 12 bases between. Per germline, CDR1 KGHSH and CDR2 LQKENI. The CDR3 region has the DNA TGTGCCAGCTCACCCTTTACAGGGCAGAACACCGGGGAGCTGTTTTTT. Translating it yields CASSPFTGQNTGELFF.

The chain has TRBV28 and TRBJ2-3, with D perhaps matching TRBD1 (6 bases). The CDR3 runs 14 residues. Germline V gene lookup returns CDR1 MDHEN and CDR2 SYDVKM. Deletions cut 4 bases from V and 3 bases from J, with 11 bases between. The CDR3 here is CASSSLGQTDTQYF. DNA of the CDR3: TGTGCCAGCAGTTCCCTAGGACAGACAGATACGCAGTATTTT.

The gene calls are TRBV18 and TRBJ2-1, with TRBD1 as a possible D gene (5 bases). The germline V gene encodes CDR1 KGHSH and CDR2 LQKENI. This CDR3 has 14 residues. The V gene lost 3 bases and the J gene lost 5 bases, with 11 bases spanning the gap. In DNA, the CDR3 is TGTGCCAGCTCACCGGACATCAGTAACAATGAGCAGTTCTTC. It codes for CASSPDISNNEQFF.